This TCR beta chain stems from a study of identical twins. Study-level findings and limits: Weaker excess twin sharing was seen among beta out-of-frame sequences. Compared with unrelated sharing, twin-shared out-of-frame alpha sequences had more low-probability sequences.

Every donor was a healthy Caucasian. One entry per CDR3 protein results from TCRdb running MiXCR on the 5' RACE reads. Altogether 500,000 to 700,000 distinct CDR3 sequences are present, 7.1% being singletons, with the ten largest covering 1.5% to 2%. A remark on this clonotype: Its antigen is as yet unknown.

The CDR3 sequence is 13 residues long. The V and J ends lost 10 bases and 4 bases, in that order; junction bases with no gene match: 9. Germline CDR1 ENHRY, CDR2 SYGVKD. The sample also formed part of further work on yellow fever vaccine responses in identical twins. That publication notes: Twin vaccine T cell responses reportedly seemed partly convergent, partly personalized.

The rearrangement joins TRBV10-3 to TRBJ2-7; 8 bases map to TRBD1. What was sequenced was PBMCs. This receptor was obtained from a woman under 30 in good health. The CDR3 bases are TGTGCCAACCAGGGGGCCCTTGATTACGAGCAGTACTTC. Protein product: CANQGALDYEQYF.